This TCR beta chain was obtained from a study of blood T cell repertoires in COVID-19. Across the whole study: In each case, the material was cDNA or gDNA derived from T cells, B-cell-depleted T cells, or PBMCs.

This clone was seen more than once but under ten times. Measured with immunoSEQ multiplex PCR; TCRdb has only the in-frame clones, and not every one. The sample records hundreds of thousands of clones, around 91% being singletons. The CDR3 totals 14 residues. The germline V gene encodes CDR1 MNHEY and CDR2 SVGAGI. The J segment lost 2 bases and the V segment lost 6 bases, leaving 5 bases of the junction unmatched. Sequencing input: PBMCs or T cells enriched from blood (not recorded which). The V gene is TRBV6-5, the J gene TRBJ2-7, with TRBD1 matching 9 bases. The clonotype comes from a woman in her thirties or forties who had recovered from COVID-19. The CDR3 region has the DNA TGTGCCAGCAGGCCGGGACAGGGACCCTACGAGCAGTACTTC. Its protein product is CASRPGQGPYEQYF.